This TCR beta chain emerged from a study of Graves' ophthalmopathy and Graves' hyperthyroidism. RNA transcripts were the source from which TCR beta CDR3 regions were amplified. HTBI primers were employed in first-round RT-PCR, then a second-round multiplex PCR followed. MiXCR was run by TCRdb on the multiplex PCR reads, yielding one entry per CDR3 protein. The repertoire includes 300,000 to 450,000 distinct CDR3 sequences, about a sixth of them detected once, and roughly 2.3% sits in the top ten. Unmatched junction bases numbered 7, after V lost 4 bases and J lost 4 bases. Germline CDR1 SQVTM, CDR2 ANQGSEA. The CDR3 contains 14 residues. This clonotype was seen repeatedly, ten times or more.

Sequencing input: peripheral blood. This chain links TRBV29-1 with TRBJ1-1; 9 positions match TRBD1. This receptor was obtained from an adult woman with stable Graves' hyperthyroidism. CDR3: CSVGQGGPATEAFF. The CDR3 nucleotides read TGCAGCGTTGGACAGGGGGGACCTGCCACTGAAGCTTTCTTT.